The 26 T cell receptor beta chains reported below all come from one sample, sequenced in a study of Tregs in tolerant kidney transplant recipients. The assay was immunoSEQ multiplex PCR, and TCRdb's table has in-frame clones only and misses some. Among about 240,000 clones, approximately 83% were seen once, and the ten largest hold 0.5% to 0.65%. Sequencing input: CD4+ T cells from blood. All receptors come from a human donor in good health.

In DNA form, the CDR3 reads TGTGCCACCCTGACAGATGGGGGGATCCAGAAAGCTTTCTTT. As protein: CATLTDGGIQKAFF. The chain joins TRBV6-6 to TRBJ1-1, with D possibly TRBD1 on 5 matching bases. Germline V gives CDR1 MNHNY, CDR2 SVGAGI (reference sequence). Trimming took 10 bases from V and 9 from J, leaving 24 bases between them. The CDR3 is 14 amino acids.

The chain carries TRBV5-1 and TRBJ2-5, with unresolved D. The V gene lost 4 bases and the J gene lost 1 base, with 8 bases spanning the gap. Germline V gene lookup returns CDR1 SGHRS and CDR2 YFSETQ. The CDR3 runs to 13 residues. The CDR3 loop is CASSRTIQETQYF. Here the CDR3 DNA reads TGCGCCAGCAGCCGTACAATCCAAGAGACCCAGTACTTC.

The chain joins TRBV5-4 to TRBJ1-1; 7 nucleotides agree with TRBD1. This CDR3 spans 15 amino acids. CDR1 is SGHNT and CDR2 is YYREEE in the germline V gene (reference sequence). J lost 0 bases, V lost 3 bases, and 5 bases had no gene match. The CDR3 sequence is CASSSQTGLNTEAFF. The CDR3 DNA follows: TGTGCCAGCAGCTCCCAGACAGGGTTGAACACTGAAGCTTTCTTT. Variable domain in full (rest from reference TRBV5-4 and TRBJ1-1): ETGVTQSPTHLIKTRGQQVTLRCSSQSGHNTVSWYQQALGQGPQFIFQYYREEENGRGNFPPRFSGLQFPNYSSELNVNALELDDSALYLCASSSQTGLNTEAFFGQGTRLTVV.

The rearrangement joins TRBV18 to TRBJ1-1, with D tentatively TRBD1 (5 bases). Germline assignment: CDR1 KGHSH and CDR2 LQKENI. The CDR3 consists of 12 residues. V dropped 2 bases and J dropped 6 bases, with 7 bases sitting between them. CDR3 residues: CASSPGTPEAFF. CDR3 in DNA: TGTGCCAGCTCACCAGGGACTCCTGAAGCTTTCTTT.

This clone turned up a few times. This chain joins TRBV7-5 and TRBJ1-2; the table assigns TRBD1, which was not confirmed against the DNA. TRBV7-5 is reported as a pseudogene. This CDR3 spans 16 amino acids. CDR3 residues: CARSRFQGHFNYGYTF. CDR3 bases: TGTGCCAGAAGCCGATTCCAGGGACATTTCAACTATGGCTACACCTTC.

J is TRBJ2-5 and V is TRBV29-1; TRBD2 aligns across 9 bases. Per the germline V gene, CDR1 is SQVTM and CDR2 is ANQGSEA. V shed 4 bases, J shed 4 bases, and the junction held 4 bases outside the gene matches. This CDR3 has 13 amino acids. The CDR3 is CSVAAGGLETQYF. The CDR3 bases are TGCAGCGTTGCTGCGGGAGGGTTAGAGACCCAGTACTTC. The entire variable domain, with the rest obtained from reference TRBV29-1 and TRBJ2-5, is as follows: SAVISQKPSRDICQRGTSLTIQCQVDSQVTMMFWYRQQPGQSLTLIATANQGSEATYESGFVIDKFPISRPNLTFSTLTVSNMSPEDSSIYLCSVAAGGLETQYFGPGTRLLVL.

The rearrangement joins TRBV7-8 to TRBJ1-5, with D uncertain. CDR1 is SGHVS, CDR2 FQNEAQ, per germline. The germline V and J ends were trimmed by 3 bases and 8 bases, with 20 bases remaining between them. This CDR3 spans 16 amino acids. The CDR3 DNA sequence: TGTGCCAGCAGCTTGCGTCCCATGCAATCTTTAAAGCCCCAGCATTTT. Amino acids: CASSLRPMQSLKPQHF.

The CDR3 loop is CASSDSGRVLIGELFF. The CDR3 DNA reads as TGTGCCAGCAGCGATAGCGGGAGGGTCCTTATCGGGGAGCTGTTTTTT. The chain uses TRBV9 and TRBJ2-2; 11 bases are shared with TRBD2. V shed 3 bases and J 7 bases; nucleotides not matched to a gene: 8. CDR3 length: 16 amino acids. Germline CDR1 reads SGDLS; CDR2 reads YYNGEE.

The chain has TRBV29-1 and TRBJ1-5; D is possibly TRBD1 (5 bases). The V gene lost 4 bases and the J gene lost 7 bases, with 14 bases spanning the gap. Germline CDR1 is SQVTM and CDR2 is ANQGSEA. CDR3 length: 13 amino acids. CDR3 in amino acids: CSVGGRAGQPQHF. CDR3 nucleotide sequence: TGCAGCGTTGGGGGCAGGGCTGGCCAGCCCCAGCATTTT.

The V call is TRBV5-5, the J call TRBJ1-2; D unresolved. This CDR3 is 12 amino acids long. V was trimmed by 3 bases and J by 8 bases, leaving 11 bases between them. From germline, CDR1 is SGHKS and CDR2 YYEKEE (reference sequence). CDR3 residues: CASSSGGEGYTF. CDR3 in DNA: TGTGCCAGCAGCTCGGGTGGGGAGGGCTACACCTTC.

In its sample, this clone was seen a few times. The rearrangement joins TRBV19 to TRBJ1-4; no firm D call. The CDR3 has 15 amino acids. The ends were cut back, 3 bases at V and 7 bases at J, with 15 bases in the middle. Germline loops: CDR1 LNHDA, CDR2 SQIVND (reference sequence). The CDR3 loop reads CASSIDRGSSEKLFF. CDR3 bases: TGTGCCAGTAGTATCGACCGGGGTTCGAGTGAAAAACTGTTTTTT. Supplemented by reference TRBV19 and TRBJ1-4, the full variable domain reads DGGITQSPKYLFRKEGQNVTLSCEQNLNHDAMYWYRQDPGQGLRLIYYSQIVNDFQKGDIAEGYSVSREKKESFPLTVTSAQKNPTAFYLCASSIDRGSSEKLFFGSGTQLSVL.

The genes are TRBV9 and TRBJ1-6; no clear D. V dropped 3 bases and J dropped 12 bases, with 16 bases sitting between them. The CDR3 runs 14 residues. The germline V gene has CDR1 SGDLS and CDR2 YYNGEE. The CDR3 coding sequence is TGTGCCAGCAGCGAATGGTCCGACCCAGGACCCCTCCACTTT. Amino acids: CASSEWSDPGPLHF.

The rearrangement links TRBV5-1 to TRBJ1-1; 10 bases are a match to TRBD1. Trimming at V came to 3 bases and at J to 5 bases, leaving 4 bases not matched to a gene. The CDR3 is 14 residues long. Germline V gives CDR1 SGHRS, CDR2 YFSETQ. The CDR3 DNA is TGCGCCAGCAGCTCGACAGGGGGCAATACTGAAGCTTTCTTT. Amino acid sequence: CASSSTGGNTEAFF.

The rearrangement links TRBV18 to TRBJ2-7; 8 bases are a match to TRBD1. Looked up from germline, CDR1 is KGHSH and CDR2 is LQKENI. The CDR3 sequence is 16 residues long. V was pared by 0 bases and J by 2 bases, with 6 bases of the junction left unmatched. The CDR3 sequence is CASSPPRDRLTYEQYF. The CDR3 DNA is TGTGCCAGCTCACCACCCAGGGACAGGTTAACCTACGAGCAGTACTTC. The full variable domain, with the rest looked up from reference TRBV18 and TRBJ2-7, is NAGVMQNPRHLVRRRGQEARLRCSPMKGHSHVYWYRQLPEEGLKFMVYLQKENIIDESGMPKERFSAEFPKEGPSILRIQQVVRGDSAAYFCASSPPRDRLTYEQYFGPGTRLTVT.

Only one count was recorded for this clone. This chain uses TRBV30 with TRBJ1-4; the match to TRBD1 covers 7 bases. The CDR3 extends over 12 amino acids. From germline, CDR1 is GTSNPN and CDR2 SVGIG (reference sequence). The V gene end was trimmed by 7 bases and the J gene end by 4 bases; junction bases not matched to a gene: 3. The CDR3 sequence: CASGQLNEKLFF. CDR3 coding DNA: TGTGCCTCGGGACAGCTTAATGAAAAACTGTTTTTT.

The chain is built from TRBV6-6 and TRBJ2-7; 8 nucleotides line up with TRBD1. Trimming at V came to 1 base and at J to 2 bases, leaving 7 bases not matched to a gene. CDR3 length equals 16 residues. Looked up from germline, CDR1 is MNHNY and CDR2 is SVGAGI (reference sequence). CDR3 in amino acids: CASSYYRTGPTYEQYF. The DNA for the CDR3 is TGTGCCAGCAGTTACTACCGGACAGGGCCAACCTACGAGCAGTACTTC.

This clone has more than one count but fewer than ten. The V call is TRBV2, the J call TRBJ1-5; 8 positions agree with TRBD1. Trimming took 6 bases from V and 2 from J; bases not matched to a gene: 0. Germline V gene data show CDR1 as SNHLY and CDR2 as FYNNEI. The CDR3 contains 13 residues. The CDR3 sequence is CASRGQGNQPQHF. The CDR3 DNA is TGTGCCAGCAGGGGACAGGGCAATCAGCCCCAGCATTTT.

V is TRBV5-4 and J is TRBJ2-7, with D perhaps matching TRBD1 (5 bases). The germline V gene encodes CDR1 SGHNT and CDR2 YYREEE (reference sequence). The CDR3 covers 16 residues. V was pared by 4 bases and J by 0 bases, with 17 bases between. CDR3 amino acids: CASSQEVLGVSYEQYF. For the CDR3, the DNA is TGTGCCAGCAGCCAAGAAGTATTAGGGGTCTCCTACGAGCAGTACTTC.

The chain combines TRBV6-5 with TRBJ2-7; D remains unclear. This CDR3 is 16 amino acids long. The V gene's germline CDR1 is MNHEY and CDR2 SVGAGI. Trimming took 2 bases from V and 0 from J, leaving 14 bases between them. Written as DNA, the CDR3 is TGTGCCAGCAGTTACCCCCAAACCGGGTACTCCTACGAGCAGTACTTC. Its translation is CASSYPQTGYSYEQYF.

The genes are TRBV7-3 and TRBJ1-1, with unresolved D. Germline CDR1 is SGHTA and CDR2 is FQGTGA. The V and J ends lost 2 bases and 1 base respectively, with 5 bases between them. The CDR3 loop spans 13 amino acids. The CDR3 DNA sequence: TGTGCCAGCAGCTTACAGTCGAACACTGAAGCTTTCTTT. Its translation is CASSLQSNTEAFF.

The CDR3 loop reads CASSEYNRVGQPQHF. The CDR3 DNA is TGTGCCAGCAGTGAATATAACAGGGTAGGTCAGCCCCAGCATTTT. The V gene is TRBV2, the J gene TRBJ1-5, with a weak D call TRBD1 (6 bases). CDR1 SNHLY and CDR2 FYNNEI come from the germline V gene. The CDR3 loop spans 15 amino acids. V was clipped by 2 bases and J by 6 bases, with 14 bases between them.

The chain has TRBV2 and TRBJ2-1; TRBD1 matches at 8 bases. CDR1 and CDR2 from the germline V gene are SNHLY and FYNNEI. The CDR3 runs 15 residues. Trimming removed 7 bases from V and 0 bases from J; junction bases left unmatched: 5. The CDR3 loop is CASTRDRSSYNEQFF. CDR3 DNA sequence: TGTGCCAGCACCAGGGACAGGAGCTCCTACAATGAGCAGTTCTTC. The variable domain in full, completed from reference TRBV2 and TRBJ2-1, reads EPEVTQTPSHQVTQMGQEVILRCVPISNHLYFYWYRQILGQKVEFLVSFYNNEISEKSEIFDDQFSVERPDGSNFTLKIRSTKLEDSAMYFCASTRDRSSYNEQFFGPGTRLTVL.

The count of this clone is one. The rearrangement links TRBV7-2 to TRBJ1-2, with 7 positions matching TRBD1. CDR3 length: 15 amino acids. The germline V gene encodes CDR1 SGHTA and CDR2 FQGNSA. V was pared by 2 bases and J by 8 bases, with 11 bases of the junction left unmatched. CDR3: CASSLILQGGTGYTF. CDR3 bases: TGTGCCAGCAGCTTAATCTTGCAGGGGGGAACAGGCTACACCTTC.

This chain joins TRBV4-1 and TRBJ2-1, with D maybe TRBD1 (6 bases). This CDR3 comprises 17 residues. CDR1 is MGHRA, CDR2 YSYEKL, per germline. Trimming stripped 3 bases from V and 6 bases from J, with 21 bases between. The CDR3 nucleotides read TGCGCCAGCAGCCAGAGTGCCCCCACGGGACACCTCAATGAGCAGTTCTTC. This gives the protein CASSQSAPTGHLNEQFF.

This clone has more than one count but fewer than ten. The sample contains more than one DNA sequence encoding this CDR3. The chain recombines TRBV9 with TRBJ2-2, with D maybe TRBD1 (5 bases). Germline lookup yields CDR1 SGDLS and CDR2 YYNGEE. V was shortened by 0 bases and J by 1 base, with 7 bases between the two germline ends. This CDR3 has 15 residues. The CDR3 protein is CASSVGGRNTGELFF. The CDR3, as DNA: TGTGCCAGCAGCGTAGGGGGCCGGAACACCGGGGAGCTGTTTTTT.

The CDR3: CASSSRDRWNEQYF. DNA for the CDR3: TGTGCCAGCAGCTCCCGGGACAGGTGGAACGAGCAGTACTTC. The chain joins TRBV7-9 to TRBJ2-7, with 8 bases matching TRBD1. V was clipped by 4 bases and J by 5 bases; unmatched bases: 7. This CDR3 has 14 residues. Germline values: CDR1 SEHNR, CDR2 FQNEAQ (reference sequence).